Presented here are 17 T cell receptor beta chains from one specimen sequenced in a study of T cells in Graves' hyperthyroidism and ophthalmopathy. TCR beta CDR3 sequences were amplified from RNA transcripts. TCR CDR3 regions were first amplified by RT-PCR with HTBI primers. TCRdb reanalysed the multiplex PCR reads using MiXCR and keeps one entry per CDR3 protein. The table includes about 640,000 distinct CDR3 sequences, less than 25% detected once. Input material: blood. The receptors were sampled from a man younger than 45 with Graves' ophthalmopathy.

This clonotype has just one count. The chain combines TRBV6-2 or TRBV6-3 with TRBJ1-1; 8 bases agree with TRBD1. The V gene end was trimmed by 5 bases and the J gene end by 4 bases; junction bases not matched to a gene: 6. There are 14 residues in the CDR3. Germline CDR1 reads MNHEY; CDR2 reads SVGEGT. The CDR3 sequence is CASSLRGPITEAFF. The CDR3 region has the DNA TGTGCCAGCAGTCTCAGGGGGCCCATCACTGAAGCTTTCTTT.

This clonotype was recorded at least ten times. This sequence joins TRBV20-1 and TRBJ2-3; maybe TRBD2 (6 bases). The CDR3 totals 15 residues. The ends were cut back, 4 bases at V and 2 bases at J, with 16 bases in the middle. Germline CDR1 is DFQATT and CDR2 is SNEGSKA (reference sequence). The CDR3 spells CSATPLAGLTDTQYF. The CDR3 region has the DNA TGCAGTGCTACCCCCCTTGCGGGGCTCACAGATACGCAGTATTTT.

The CDR3 here is CASRAPGGGQETQYF. The CDR3 DNA reads as TGTGCCAGCAGGGCCCCGGGGGGGGGTCAAGAGACCCAGTACTTC. The V and J genes are TRBV6-1 and TRBJ2-5; 8 nucleotides agree with TRBD2. Unmatched junction bases numbered 8, after V lost 6 bases and J lost 2 bases. This CDR3 is 15 amino acids long. Germline V CDR1 and CDR2: MNHNS, SASEGT.

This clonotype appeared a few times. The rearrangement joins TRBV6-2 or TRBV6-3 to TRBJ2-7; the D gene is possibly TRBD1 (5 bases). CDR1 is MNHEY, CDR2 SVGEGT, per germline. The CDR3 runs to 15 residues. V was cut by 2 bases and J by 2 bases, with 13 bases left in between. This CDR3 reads CASSYGQGTPYEQYF. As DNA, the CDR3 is TGTGCCAGCAGTTACGGGCAGGGTACCCCCTACGAGCAGTACTTC.

The CDR3 protein is CASRFGSNQPQHF. Written as DNA, the CDR3 is TGTGCCAGCAGATTCGGTAGCAATCAGCCCCAGCATTTT. J is TRBJ1-5 and V is TRBV27, with unresolved D. Per germline, CDR1 MNHEY and CDR2 SMNVEV (reference sequence). The CDR3 sequence is 13 residues long. The V and J ends lost 6 bases and 0 bases respectively, with 6 bases between them.

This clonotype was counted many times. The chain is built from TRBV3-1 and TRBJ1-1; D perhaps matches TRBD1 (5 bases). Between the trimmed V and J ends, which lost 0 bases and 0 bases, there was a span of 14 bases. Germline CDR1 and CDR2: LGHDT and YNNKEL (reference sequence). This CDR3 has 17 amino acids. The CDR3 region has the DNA TGTGCCAGCAGCCAAGATTGGGGGTCGAGTTTGAACACTGAAGCTTTCTTT. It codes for CASSQDWGSSLNTEAFF.

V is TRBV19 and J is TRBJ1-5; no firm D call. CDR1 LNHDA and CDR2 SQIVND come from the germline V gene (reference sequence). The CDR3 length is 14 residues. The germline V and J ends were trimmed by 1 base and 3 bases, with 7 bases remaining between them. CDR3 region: CASSIGGYNQPQHF. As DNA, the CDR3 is TGTGCCAGTAGTATAGGAGGTTACAATCAGCCCCAGCATTTT.

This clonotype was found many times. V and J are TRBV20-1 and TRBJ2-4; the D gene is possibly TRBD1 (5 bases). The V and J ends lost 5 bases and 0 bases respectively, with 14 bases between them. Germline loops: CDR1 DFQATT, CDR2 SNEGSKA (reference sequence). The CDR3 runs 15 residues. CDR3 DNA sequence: TGCAGTGCTTGGATCTCAGGGTTAGCCAAAAACATTCAGTACTTC. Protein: CSAWISGLAKNIQYF.

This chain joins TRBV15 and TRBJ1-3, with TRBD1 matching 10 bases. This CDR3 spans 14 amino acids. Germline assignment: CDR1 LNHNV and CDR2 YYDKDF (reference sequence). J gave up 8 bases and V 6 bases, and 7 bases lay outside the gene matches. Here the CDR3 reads CATSPDRGRDTIYF. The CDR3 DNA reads TGTGCCACCAGTCCTGACAGGGGGCGAGACACCATATATTTT.

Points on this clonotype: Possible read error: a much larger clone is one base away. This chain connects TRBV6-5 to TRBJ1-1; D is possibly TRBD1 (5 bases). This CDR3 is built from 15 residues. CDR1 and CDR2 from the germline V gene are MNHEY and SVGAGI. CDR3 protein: CASSYSEAGTTGAFF. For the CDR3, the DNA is TGTGCCAGCAGTTACTCAGAGGCGGGGACCACTGGAGCTTTCTTT.

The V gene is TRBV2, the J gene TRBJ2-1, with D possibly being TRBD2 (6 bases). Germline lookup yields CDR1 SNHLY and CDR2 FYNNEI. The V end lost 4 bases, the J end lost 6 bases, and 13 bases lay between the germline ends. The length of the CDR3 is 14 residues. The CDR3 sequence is CASSAWIGSNEQFF. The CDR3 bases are TGTGCCAGCAGTGCTTGGATCGGGAGCAATGAGCAGTTCTTC.

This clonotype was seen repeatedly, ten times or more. The DNA of the CDR3 is TGTGCCAGCAGTTGGAGCTTAGCGGGAGCGGAAGATACGCAGTATTTT. Translated, it gives CASSWSLAGAEDTQYF. The genes are TRBV6-1 and TRBJ2-3, with 9 bases aligning to TRBD2. Germline V gives CDR1 MNHNS, CDR2 SASEGT. The CDR3 has 16 amino acids. V shed 5 bases and J 5 bases; nucleotides not matched to a gene: 11.

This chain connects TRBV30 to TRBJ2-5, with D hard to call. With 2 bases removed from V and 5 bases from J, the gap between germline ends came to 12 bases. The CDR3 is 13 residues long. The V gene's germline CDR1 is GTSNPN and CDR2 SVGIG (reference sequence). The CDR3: CAWSYLFRETQYF. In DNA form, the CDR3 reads TGTGCCTGGAGTTACCTGTTCAGGGAGACCCAGTACTTC.

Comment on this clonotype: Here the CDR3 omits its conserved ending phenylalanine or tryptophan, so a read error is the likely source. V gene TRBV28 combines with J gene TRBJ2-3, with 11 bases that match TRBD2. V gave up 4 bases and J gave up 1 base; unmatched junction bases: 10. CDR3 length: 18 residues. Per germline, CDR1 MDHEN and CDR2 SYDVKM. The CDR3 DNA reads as TGTGCCAGCAGTTCCGAACTACCGGGACTAGCGGGCACAGATACGCAGTATCTT. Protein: CASSSELPGLAGTDTQYL.

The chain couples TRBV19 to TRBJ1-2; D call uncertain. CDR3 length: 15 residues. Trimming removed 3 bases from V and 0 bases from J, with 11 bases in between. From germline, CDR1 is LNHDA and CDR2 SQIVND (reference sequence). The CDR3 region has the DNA TGTGCCAGTAGTATTGTACTCCAAGCTAACTATGGCTACACCTTC. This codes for CASSIVLQANYGYTF.

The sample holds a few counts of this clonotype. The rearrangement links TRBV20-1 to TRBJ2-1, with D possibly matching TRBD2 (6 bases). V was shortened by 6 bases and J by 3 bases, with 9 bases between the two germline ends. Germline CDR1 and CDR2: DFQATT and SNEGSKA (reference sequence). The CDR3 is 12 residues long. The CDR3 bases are TGCAGTGCCACTAGCCACTACAATGAGCAGTTCTTC. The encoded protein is CSATSHYNEQFF.

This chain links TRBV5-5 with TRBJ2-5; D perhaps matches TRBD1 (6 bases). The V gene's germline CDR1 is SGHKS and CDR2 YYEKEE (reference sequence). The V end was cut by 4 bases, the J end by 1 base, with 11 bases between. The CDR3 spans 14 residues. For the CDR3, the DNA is TGTGCCAGCAGCCCGATGACAGGCCAAGAGACCCAGTACTTC. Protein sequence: CASSPMTGQETQYF.